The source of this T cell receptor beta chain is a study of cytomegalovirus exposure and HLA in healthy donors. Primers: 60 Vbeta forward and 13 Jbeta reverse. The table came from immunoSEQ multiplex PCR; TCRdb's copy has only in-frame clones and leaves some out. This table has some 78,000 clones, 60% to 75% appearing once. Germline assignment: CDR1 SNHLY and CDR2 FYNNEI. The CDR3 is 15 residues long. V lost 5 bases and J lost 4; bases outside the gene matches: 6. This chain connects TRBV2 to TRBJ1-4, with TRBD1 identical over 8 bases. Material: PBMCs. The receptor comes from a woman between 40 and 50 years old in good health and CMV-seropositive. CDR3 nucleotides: TGTGCCAGCAGTCAAGACAGGGGCTATAATGAAAAACTGTTTTTT. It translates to CASSQDRGYNEKLFF.